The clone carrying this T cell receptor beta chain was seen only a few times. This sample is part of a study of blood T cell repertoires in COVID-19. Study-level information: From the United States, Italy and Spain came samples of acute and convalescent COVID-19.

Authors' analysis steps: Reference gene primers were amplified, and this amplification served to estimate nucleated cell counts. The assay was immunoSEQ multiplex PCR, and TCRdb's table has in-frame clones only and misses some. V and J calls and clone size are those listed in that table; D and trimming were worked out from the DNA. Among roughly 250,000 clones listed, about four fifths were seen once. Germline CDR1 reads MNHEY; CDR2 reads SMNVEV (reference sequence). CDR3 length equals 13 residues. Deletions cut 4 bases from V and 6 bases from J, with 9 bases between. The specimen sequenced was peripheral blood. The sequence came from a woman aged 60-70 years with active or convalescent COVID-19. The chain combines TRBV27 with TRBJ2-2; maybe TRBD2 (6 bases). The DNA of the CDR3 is TGTGCCAGCAGTTCTCCGGGGGCCGGGGAGCTGTTTTTT. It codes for CASSSPGAGELFF.